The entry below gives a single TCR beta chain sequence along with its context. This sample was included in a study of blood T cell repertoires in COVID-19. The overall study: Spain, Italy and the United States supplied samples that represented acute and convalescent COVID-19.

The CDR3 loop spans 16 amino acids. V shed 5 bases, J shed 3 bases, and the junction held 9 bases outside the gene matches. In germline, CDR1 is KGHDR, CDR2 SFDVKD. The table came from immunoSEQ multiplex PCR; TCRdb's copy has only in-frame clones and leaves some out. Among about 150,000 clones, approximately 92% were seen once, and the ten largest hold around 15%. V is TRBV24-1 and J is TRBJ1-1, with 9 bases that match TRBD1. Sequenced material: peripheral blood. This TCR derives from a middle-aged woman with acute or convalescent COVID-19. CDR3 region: CATSGPGQGLDTEAFF. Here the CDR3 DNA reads TGTGCCACCAGTGGGCCGGGACAGGGATTGGACACTGAAGCTTTCTTT.